This T cell receptor (beta chain) was observed in a study of graft-versus-host responses after intestinal transplantation. Across the whole study: Recipients across the board were started on anti-thymocyte globulin induction, then kept on tacrolimus and steroids for around 3 years.

There are 14 residues in the CDR3. The germline gives CDR1 SGDLS, CDR2 YYNGEE. V was shortened by 3 bases and J by 8 bases, with 14 bases between the two germline ends. Sequencing used immunoSEQ multiplex PCR; TCRdb keeps in-frame clones, though not all of them. The sample comprises 86,000 or so clones, around 90% of which are singletons, and roughly 5.6% rests with the top ten. A note on this clone: Its target is unknown.

Study-wide points: Graft-versus-host to host-versus-graft clonal ratios in allografts were high in patients with graft-donor T cell macrochimerism. Association was observed between peak circulating GvH clone levels and early post-transplant HvG declines. GvH clones occurred in recipient marrow; some first appeared in ileum or blood.

The specimen comprised unstimulated CD8+ T cells sorted from spleen or lymph node cells, sampled before intestinal transplant. This chain connects TRBV9 to TRBJ1-4; the D gene is possibly TRBD1 (6 bases). The TCR comes from a human donor who received an intestinal transplant. The CDR3 coding sequence is TGTGCCAGCAGCGCCTACAGGGAAGGGGAAAAACTGTTTTTT. Translation: CASSAYREGEKLFF.